The clone carrying this T cell receptor beta chain was observed once. Those enrolled in Seattle joined during active infection and were followed longitudinally afterward. V was pared by 4 bases and J by 10 bases, with 17 bases of the junction left unmatched. The germline V gene encodes CDR1 LGHDT and CDR2 YNNKEL (reference sequence). The length of the CDR3 is 16 residues. Clones were read by immunoSEQ multiplex PCR, and TCRdb kept only the in-frame ones, dropping some. The sample lists tens of thousands of clones; 80% to 90% were seen once. These data are taken from a study of blood T cell repertoires in COVID-19. The wider study: Acute and convalescent COVID-19 specimens originated in the United States, Italy and Spain. PBMCs, B-cell-depleted T cells, or T cells provided the cDNA or gDNA that made up the material.

This sequence joins TRBV3-1 (or the pseudogene TRBV3-2) and TRBJ2-3, with 7 bases fitting TRBD2. The specimen was peripheral blood. The sequence derives from a man aged 80 or over with COVID-19, enrolled during active disease. The CDR3 spells CASSLASGPDWHAQYF. Written as DNA, the CDR3 is TGTGCCAGCAGCCTCGCTAGCGGACCTGACTGGCATGCGCAGTATTTT.